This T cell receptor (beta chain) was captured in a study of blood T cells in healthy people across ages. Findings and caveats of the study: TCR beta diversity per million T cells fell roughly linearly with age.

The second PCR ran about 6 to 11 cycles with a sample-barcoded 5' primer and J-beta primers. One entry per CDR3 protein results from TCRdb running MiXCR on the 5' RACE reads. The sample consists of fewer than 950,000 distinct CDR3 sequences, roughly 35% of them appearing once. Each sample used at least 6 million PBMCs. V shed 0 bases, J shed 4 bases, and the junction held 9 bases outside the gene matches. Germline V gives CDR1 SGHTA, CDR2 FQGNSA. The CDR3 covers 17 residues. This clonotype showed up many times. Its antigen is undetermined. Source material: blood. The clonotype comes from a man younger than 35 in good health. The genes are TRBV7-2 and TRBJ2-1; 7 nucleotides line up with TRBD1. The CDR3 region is CASSLAGTRGPYNEQFF. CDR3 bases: TGTGCCAGCAGCTTAGCGGGGACGAGGGGGCCTTACAATGAGCAGTTCTTC.